These 30 T cell receptor beta chains were all obtained from the same sample, sequenced in a study of blood T cell repertoires in COVID-19 (dated by TCRdb to about 2020). The receptor library was made with the immunoSEQ multiplex PCR assay. Not all clones reach the TCRdb copy of this immuneACCESS table, which keeps in-frame sequences only. Checked studies attribute under half of the gap to unresolved V genes and leave the rest unexplained. This sample comprises about 230,000 clones, about 82% of them detected only once. Jointly, the top ten make up 5.1% of the sample. Sequenced: peripheral blood. The receptors originated from a man aged 45-65 years with COVID-19, enrolled during active disease.

A note on this clone: The DNA is left out, because the CDR3 cannot be placed on it with certainty; the CDR3 is given as TCRdb lists it. The chain carries TRBV6-5 and TRBJ2-5; the table's TRBD2 call for D was not verified on the DNA. CDR1 is MNHEY, CDR2 SVGAGI, per germline. Inclusive of both ends, the CDR3 amounts to 14 amino acids. The CDR3 here is CASSSSGVQETQYF.

The CDR3 loop reads CASSLVVAGGREQYF. CDR3 coding DNA: TGTGCCAGCAGCTTAGTTGTAGCGGGGGGGCGAGAGCAGTACTTC. The chain combines TRBV13 with TRBJ2-7, with 11 bases that match TRBD2. CDR3 size: 15 residues. Per germline, CDR1 PRHDT and CDR2 FYEKMQ (reference sequence). V lost 1 base, J lost 7 bases, and 6 bases stayed unmatched.

The chain is built from TRBV7-9 and TRBJ2-7; a weak D match, TRBD2 (5 bases). With 4 bases removed from V and 2 bases from J, the gap between germline ends came to 12 bases. Germline CDR1 SEHNR, CDR2 FQNEAQ (reference sequence). This CDR3 is 14 amino acids long. CDR3 bases: TGTGCCAGCAGCTCAGTCGGGATGACCTACGAGCAGTACTTC. Residues: CASSSVGMTYEQYF.

In its sample, this clone was seen a few times. V gene TRBV9 combines with J gene TRBJ1-5; the D gene is possibly TRBD1 (6 bases). The V gene's germline CDR1 is SGDLS and CDR2 YYNGEE. The CDR3 is made up of 17 amino acids. The germline V and J ends were trimmed by 6 bases and 5 bases, with 24 bases remaining between them. In DNA form, the CDR3 reads TGTGCCAGCATCCCAGGCCCCCGGGACAAACTATATCAGCCCCAGCATTTT. Amino acids: CASIPGPRDKLYQPQHF.

The chain links TRBV28 to TRBJ2-6; D unresolved. V shed 5 bases and J shed 0 bases, with 14 bases lying between them. Germline assignment: CDR1 MDHEN and CDR2 SYDVKM. This CDR3 comprises 17 residues. DNA of the CDR3: TGTGCCAGCAGTCCCTTCAAGTGGAGCTCTGGGGCCAACGTCCTGACTTTC. Amino acid sequence: CASSPFKWSSGANVLTF.

The chain links TRBV11-3 to TRBJ2-1; 9 bases are a match to TRBD2. Trimming at V came to 5 bases and at J to 5 bases, leaving 7 bases not matched to a gene. The CDR3 is made up of 15 amino acids. Germline V gene lookup returns CDR1 SGHNT and CDR2 YENEEA. The chain's CDR3 is CASSRAGGPDNEQFF. In nucleotides, the CDR3 is TGTGCCAGCAGCCGTGCGGGGGGGCCGGACAATGAGCAGTTCTTC.

The chain has TRBV5-1 and TRBJ2-5; 13 bases agree with TRBD2. Trimming cost V 3 bases and J 2 bases; bases outside gene matches: 10. In germline, CDR1 is SGHRS, CDR2 YFSETQ. This CDR3 region has 18 residues. The CDR3, as DNA: TGCGCCAGCAGCTCGCCGGCGACTAGCGGGGGGCCTCAAGAGACCCAGTACTTC. Protein: CASSSPATSGGPQETQYF.

The CDR3 DNA reads TGTGCCAGCAGTGACAGGGGGAGCTCCTATAATTCACCCCTCCACTTT. It translates to CASSDRGSSYNSPLHF. V gene TRBV2 combines with J gene TRBJ1-6; 7 bases line up with TRBD1. The CDR3 has 16 residues. From germline, CDR1 is SNHLY and CDR2 FYNNEI. V lost 3 bases, J lost 0 bases, and 2 bases stayed unmatched.

The chain employs TRBV28 and TRBJ2-7; 8 bases align to TRBD1. This CDR3 has 13 residues. The germline V gene encodes CDR1 MDHEN and CDR2 SYDVKM. Trimming removed 7 bases from V and 5 bases from J; junction bases left unmatched: 7. The CDR3 protein is CASKQGASDEQYF. CDR3 DNA sequence: TGTGCCAGCAAGCAGGGGGCATCCGACGAGCAGTACTTC.

The rearrangement links TRBV5-6 to TRBJ2-3; 12 bases align to TRBD2. Germline CDR1 and CDR2: SGHDT and YYEEEE. The CDR3 length is 18 residues. With V trimmed by 0 bases and J by 1 base, 6 bases remained unmatched. The CDR3 loop is CASSLASGGATGTDTQYF. The CDR3 DNA sequence: TGTGCCAGCAGCTTGGCTAGCGGGGGGGCCACGGGCACAGATACGCAGTATTTT.

The J gene is TRBJ1-1, the V gene TRBV15; perhaps TRBD1 as D (6 bases). V dropped 7 bases and J dropped 2 bases, with 11 bases sitting between them. This CDR3 has 13 amino acids. CDR1 and CDR2 from the germline V gene are LNHNV and YYDKDF (reference sequence). The CDR3 sequence is CATTQTGNTEAFF. CDR3 nucleotides: TGTGCCACCACCCAGACAGGTAACACTGAAGCTTTCTTT.

The chain joins TRBV5-1 to TRBJ1-1; D is perhaps TRBD1 (6 bases). Germline V lookup: CDR1 SGHRS, CDR2 YFSETQ. The CDR3 runs 14 residues. The V end lost 3 bases, the J end lost 2 bases, and 11 bases lay between the germline ends. The CDR3 region is CASSYQGRNTEAFF. CDR3 DNA: TGCGCCAGCAGCTACCAGGGGCGCAACACTGAAGCTTTCTTT. The variable domain in full, with the rest retrieved from reference TRBV5-1 and TRBJ1-1, is KAGVTQTPRYLIKTRGQQVTLSCSPISGHRSVSWYQQTPGQGLQFLFEYFSETQRNKGNFPGRFSGRQFSNSRSEMNVSTLELGDSALYLCASSYQGRNTEAFFGQGTRLTVV.

The chain is built from TRBV14 and TRBJ2-3; TRBD2 might be the D (6 bases). Trimming stripped 2 bases from V and 0 bases from J, with 12 bases between. The CDR3 loop spans 16 amino acids. The germline V gene has CDR1 SGHDN and CDR2 FVKESK. The CDR3 coding sequence is TGTGCCAGCAGCCAACAGGGTGGGGGGAGCACAGATACGCAGTATTTT. This encodes CASSQQGGGSTDTQYF. Drawing the rest from reference TRBV14 and TRBJ2-3, the complete variable domain is EAGVTQFPSHSVIEKGQTVTLRCDPISGHDNLYWYRRVMGKEIKFLLHFVKESKQDESGMPNNRFLAERTGGTYSTLKVQPAELEDSGVYFCASSQQGGGSTDTQYFGPGTRLTVL.

V is TRBV2 and J is TRBJ1-2, with a possible D match to TRBD1 (6 bases). There are 15 residues in the CDR3. From germline, CDR1 is SNHLY and CDR2 FYNNEI. V was shortened by 6 bases and J by 7 bases, with 21 bases between the two germline ends. The CDR3 loop is CASRSNRDGVVGYTF. The CDR3 DNA sequence: TGTGCCAGCAGATCGAACAGGGATGGAGTAGTTGGCTACACCTTC.

This chain uses TRBV21-1 with TRBJ1-5; the table calls TRBD1, which could not be checked here. TRBV21-1 is a listed pseudogene. The CDR3 is 19 residues long. The CDR3 is CASSKVVTGGFFCNQPQHF. The DNA of the CDR3 is TGTGCCAGCAGCAAAGTAGTGACAGGTGGTTTCTTTTGCAATCAGCCCCAGCATTTT.

The chain is built from TRBV5-8 and TRBJ1-4; TRBD1 aligns across 10 bases. The V gene's germline CDR1 is SGHTS and CDR2 YDEGEE. This CDR3 is 17 amino acids long. The V segment lost 4 bases and the J segment 4 bases; nucleotides outside the gene matches: 10. The CDR3 reads CASSTGQGPGLNEKLFF. Here the CDR3 DNA reads TGTGCCAGCAGCACGGGACAGGGGCCCGGCCTTAATGAAAAACTGTTTTTT.

The chain couples TRBV30 to TRBJ2-2, with 9 nucleotides matching TRBD1. V shed 2 bases, J shed 0 bases, and the junction held 13 bases outside the gene matches. The CDR3 spans 19 residues. Germline V gene lookup returns CDR1 GTSNPN and CDR2 SVGIG (reference sequence). The CDR3 DNA sequence: TGTGCCTGGAGTCCTGACAGGGGGGAGTATCTGTCGAACACCGGGGAGCTGTTTTTT. Amino acid sequence: CAWSPDRGEYLSNTGELFF.

CDR3 protein: CASSFSGANGYTF. The DNA of the CDR3 is TGTGCCAGCAGCTTTTCAGGGGCGAATGGCTACACCTTC. V usage is TRBV7-9 and J usage is TRBJ1-2; TRBD1 might be the D (6 bases). The CDR3 has 13 residues. Germline values: CDR1 SEHNR, CDR2 FQNEAQ (reference sequence). V dropped 3 bases and J dropped 6 bases, with 11 bases sitting between them.

The chain recombines TRBV7-8 with TRBJ1-4; weak D call: TRBD1 (5 bases). Germline lookup yields CDR1 SGHVS and CDR2 FQNEAQ. The CDR3 contains 12 residues. Trimming removed 5 bases at V and 8 bases at J, with 9 bases between. CDR3: CASSTRAEKLFF. The CDR3 coding sequence is TGTGCCAGCAGCACCAGGGCCGAAAAACTGTTTTTT.

The chain has TRBV19 and TRBJ1-1, with D tentatively TRBD1 (6 bases). CDR1 is LNHDA and CDR2 is SQIVND in the germline V gene (reference sequence). The CDR3 has 17 amino acids. Trimming stripped 6 bases from V and 0 bases from J, with 20 bases between. CDR3 DNA: TGTGCCAGTAGAGGGGGGGATGAAACTTTCATGAACACTGAAGCTTTCTTT. It yields the protein CASRGGDETFMNTEAFF.

The sample holds one count of this clone. The rearrangement links TRBV19 to TRBJ1-5; tentative D call: TRBD1 (5 bases). Trimming shortened V by 7 bases and J by 3 bases, and 13 bases separated the two germline ends. The CDR3 extends over 14 amino acids. The germline V gene encodes CDR1 LNHDA and CDR2 SQIVND (reference sequence). CDR3 protein: CASIGGAINQPQHF. In nucleotides, the CDR3 is TGTGCCAGTATTGGAGGGGCCATCAATCAGCCCCAGCATTTT. The full variable domain, in which reference TRBV19 and TRBJ1-5 provide the parts outside the CDR3, is DGGITQSPKYLFRKEGQNVTLSCEQNLNHDAMYWYRQDPGQGLRLIYYSQIVNDFQKGDIAEGYSVSREKKESFPLTVTSAQKNPTAFYLCASIGGAINQPQHFGDGTRLSIL.

In this sample, this clone turned up a few times. The rearrangement uses TRBV6-1 and TRBJ1-5; 8 bases fit TRBD1. This CDR3 region has 15 residues. CDR1 is MNHNS and CDR2 is SASEGT in the germline V gene. Losses at the gene ends were 3 bases for V and 5 bases for J; bases not matched to a gene: 6. CDR3 amino acids: CASSDPRGQHQPQHF. The DNA of the CDR3 is TGTGCCAGCAGTGATCCCAGGGGGCAGCATCAGCCCCAGCATTTT.

This clone was observed a single time. The chain employs TRBV9 and TRBJ2-1; TRBD2 aligns across 8 bases. The CDR3 is made up of 18 amino acids. CDR1 is SGDLS and CDR2 is YYNGEE in the germline V gene. V shed 5 bases and J 4 bases; nucleotides not matched to a gene: 17. CDR3 protein: CASSFTGTRDLVYNEQFF. The CDR3 coding sequence is TGTGCCAGCAGTTTCACCGGGACTAGAGACCTAGTTTACAATGAGCAGTTCTTC.

The CDR3 protein is CATSDSGTENTGELFF. CDR3 sequence (DNA): TGTGCCACCAGTGATTCCGGGACAGAGAACACCGGGGAGCTGTTTTTT. The J gene is TRBJ2-2, the V gene TRBV24-1; 7 nucleotides line up with TRBD1. The V gene's germline CDR1 is KGHDR and CDR2 SFDVKD. CDR3 length: 16 amino acids. J was trimmed by 1 base and V by 2 bases; bases with no gene match: 3.

The chain combines TRBV27 with TRBJ2-5; D unresolved. The CDR3 consists of 13 residues. V lost 6 bases and J 1 base, leaving 9 bases between the germline ends. Germline CDR1 and CDR2: MNHEY and SMNVEV (reference sequence). DNA for the CDR3: TGTGCCAGCAGACCCGACATCCAAGAGACCCAGTACTTC. Its translation is CASRPDIQETQYF.

V usage is TRBV11-1 and J usage is TRBJ1-1; 7 positions match TRBD1. This CDR3 is built from 14 residues. The V segment lost 5 bases and the J segment 10 bases; nucleotides outside the gene matches: 13. Germline CDR1 reads SGHAT; CDR2 reads FQDESV (reference sequence). DNA for the CDR3: TGTGCCAGCAGCCACTCCCGACAGGGAGCGGTAGCTTTCTTT. Its translation is CASSHSRQGAVAFF.

This sequence joins TRBV11-2 and TRBJ2-5; 9 positions agree with TRBD2. Looked up from germline, CDR1 is SGHAT and CDR2 is FQNNGV. J was trimmed by 0 bases and V by 0 bases; bases with no gene match: 14. The CDR3 sequence is 20 residues long. CDR3 bases: TGTGCCAGCAGCTTAGATTTTGTCCTAGCGGGGTCTACGTACCAAGAGACCCAGTACTTC. This codes for CASSLDFVLAGSTYQETQYF.

The chain joins TRBV20-1 to TRBJ2-3; D is perhaps TRBD1 (5 bases). Germline assignment: CDR1 DFQATT and CDR2 SNEGSKA (reference sequence). Trimming took 6 bases from V and 4 from J, leaving 8 bases between them. CDR3 length: 11 amino acids. The CDR3 reads CSAETADTQYF. CDR3 bases: TGCAGTGCAGAGACAGCAGATACGCAGTATTTT.

The rearrangement links TRBV29-1 to TRBJ2-7; 11 bases match TRBD2. Germline V gene data show CDR1 as SQVTM and CDR2 as ANQGSEA. This CDR3 comprises 12 residues. The CDR3 coding sequence is TGCAGTGCGGGACTAGCGGACTACGAGCAGTACTTC. Translated, it gives CSAGLADYEQYF.

The rearrangement links TRBV7-2 to TRBJ2-7; maybe TRBD2 (6 bases). This CDR3 contains 14 residues. Germline CDR1 reads SGHTA; CDR2 reads FQGNSA. The germline V and J ends were trimmed by 5 bases and 6 bases, with 17 bases remaining between them. The CDR3 here is CASSQVRLGGEQYF. For the CDR3, the DNA is TGTGCCAGCAGCCAAGTACGGCTCGGGGGCGAGCAGTACTTC.